This TCR beta chain was retrieved from a study of blood T cell repertoires in COVID-19. Using immunoSEQ multiplex PCR, the repertoire was profiled, and TCRdb retains in-frame clones only, with some absent. Seen here are some 200,000 clones, 84% observed once, and the top ten hold 13% to 15%. The trim removed 7 bases at V and 4 bases at J, leaving 16 bases unmatched. This CDR3 has 17 amino acids. Germline V gene data show CDR1 as GTSNPN and CDR2 as SVGIG (reference sequence). The sequence came from a man younger than 45 with active or convalescent COVID-19. Sequences were obtained from peripheral blood. The chain has TRBV30 and TRBJ1-5; 10 nucleotides align to TRBD1. CDR3 sequence (DNA): TGTGCCTACGTCCTCCGGGACAGGGGAATTAGGAATCAGCCCCAGCATTTT. Its translation is CAYVLRDRGIRNQPQHF.